The rows below give T cell receptor beta chains drawn from one sample of a study of T-cell reconstitution after alpha-beta-depleted transplantation in children. TCRdb re-derived calls from the PCR reads in MiXCR, one entry per CDR3 protein. The table has 500,000 to 750,000 distinct CDR3 sequences, 25% to 30% seen once. The specimen was PBMCs, collected before TCRalphabeta/CD19-depleted stem cell transplant. The receptors shown here come from a boy under two years old with Wiskott-Aldrich syndrome, due to receive a stem cell transplant. CDR3s include the opening cysteine and the closing phenylalanine or tryptophan. The D gene is left open where the match is weak. Not all rows give a size; the values are once, few, many and, for expanded clones, a class.

J	V	size	D	CDR3	DNA
TRBJ1-1	TRBV4-2	NA	NA	CASSQDVGGARNTEAFF	TGTGCCAGCAGCCAAGATGTGGGGGGCGCAAGGAACACTGAAGCTTTCTTT
TRBJ1-2	TRBV12-3/TRBV12-4	few	NA	CASSLAGKTSGVYGYTF	TGTGCCAGCAGTTTAGCGGGAAAAACGAGCGGGGTATATGGCTACACCTTC
TRBJ1-1	TRBV20-1	few	NA	CSAARRGRNTEAFF	TGCAGTGCTGCAAGGCGGGGGAGGAACACTGAAGCTTTCTTT
TRBJ2-1	TRBV5-1	NA	TRBD2	CASSVERLAGANEQFF	TGCGCCAGCAGCGTGGAACGACTAGCGGGAGCTAATGAGCAGTTCTTC
TRBJ2-1	TRBV15	NA	NA	CATRSAYNEQFF	TGTGCCACCAGGAGTGCCTACAATGAGCAGTTCTTC
TRBJ2-5	TRBV5-5	NA	NA	CASSLIFETQYF	TGTGCCAGCAGCTTGATCTTTGAGACCCAGTACTTC
TRBJ1-2	TRBV29-1	NA	NA	CSAPRAGDGYTF	TGCAGCGCCCCCCGGGCGGGGGATGGCTACACCTTC
TRBJ1-1	TRBV5-1	few	NA	CASSLGAVDTEAFF	TGCGCCAGCAGCTTGGGGGCGGTCGACACTGAAGCTTTCTTT
TRBJ2-5	TRBV5-1	few	NA	CASSFDRGTQYF	TGCGCCAGCAGCTTTGATCGTGGGACCCAGTACTTC
TRBJ2-1	TRBV12-3/TRBV12-4	NA	TRBD2	CASSGRTSGRHNEQFF	TGTGCCAGCAGTGGACGGACTAGCGGGAGACACAATGAGCAGTTCTTC
TRBJ2-7	TRBV27	few	NA	CASSLTRAEQYF	TGTGCCAGCAGTTTAACAAGGGCCGAGCAGTACTTC
TRBJ1-2	TRBV20-1	few	NA	CSARNSANYGYTF	TGCAGTGCTAGGAACAGTGCTAACTATGGCTACACCTTC
TRBJ2-1	TRBV20-1	few	TRBD2	CSAGASGTYNEQFF	TGCAGTGCTGGCGCTAGCGGGACGTACAATGAGCAGTTCTTC
TRBJ2-7	TRBV6-1	NA	NA	CASSAIYEQYF	TGTGCCAGCAGTGCGATCTACGAGCAGTACTTC
TRBJ1-1	TRBV29-1	few	NA	CSVVVGGLNTEAFF	TGCAGCGTTGTTGTGGGGGGCTTGAACACTGAAGCTTTCTTT
TRBJ2-1	TRBV7-9	few	NA	CASSFLGGDNEQFF	TGTGCCAGCAGCTTCCTTGGCGGGGACAATGAGCAGTTCTTC
TRBJ2-6	TRBV28	NA	TRBD1	CASRPTGDGANGLTF	TGTGCCAGCAGGCCTACAGGGGACGGGGCCAACGGCCTGACTTTC
TRBJ1-1	TRBV5-1	few	NA	CASSLKQTNTEAFF	TGCGCCAGCAGCTTGAAACAGACGAACACTGAAGCTTTCTTT
TRBJ1-1	TRBV6-4	NA	TRBD1	CASRDRELWVSNTEAFF	TGTGCCAGCAGGGACAGGGAGTTATGGGTCAGTAACACTGAAGCTTTCTTT
TRBJ1-2	TRBV7-2	few	TRBD1	CASSLRQGNGYTF	TGTGCCAGCAGCCTCCGACAGGGAAATGGCTACACCTTC
TRBJ2-2	TRBV7-3	few	TRBD1	CASSSGQGGNTGELFF	TGTGCCAGCAGCTCCGGACAGGGGGGTAACACCGGGGAGCTGTTTTTT
TRBJ2-7	TRBV27	NA	NA	CASSRQQGPYEQYF	TGTGCCAGCAGTAGGCAGCAGGGTCCCTACGAGCAGTACTTC
TRBJ2-1	TRBV5-1	NA	NA	CASSFKENEQFF	TGCGCCAGCAGCTTCAAGGAGAATGAGCAGTTCTTC
TRBJ1-1	TRBV5-1	NA	NA	CASSLDAGTEAFF	TGCGCCAGCAGCTTGGACGCGGGGACTGAAGCTTTCTTT
TRBJ2-1	TRBV5-1	NA	TRBD1	CASSLQGVYNEQFF	TGCGCCAGCAGCCTACAGGGGGTTTACAATGAGCAGTTCTTC
TRBJ1-2	TRBV25-1	NA	NA	CASSERGAYGYTF	TGTGCCAGCAGTGAACGCGGGGCCTATGGCTACACCTTC
TRBJ2-3	TRBV2	few	NA	CASSDSAGTDTQYF	TGTGCCAGCAGTGATTCGGCGGGCACAGATACGCAGTATTTT
TRBJ2-3	TRBV9	few	NA	CASSVDLRTDTQYF	TGTGCCAGCAGCGTAGATTTAAGGACAGATACGCAGTATTTT
TRBJ1-3	TRBV20-1	NA	NA	CSARREVTSGNTIYF	TGCAGTGCTAGAAGGGAGGTTACCTCTGGAAACACCATATATTTT
TRBJ2-1	TRBV7-9	NA	NA	CASSPRAPEQFF	TGTGCCAGCAGCCCCAGGGCCCCTGAGCAGTTCTTC
TRBJ2-1	TRBV15	few	TRBD2	CATSRRSSGRDNEQFF	TGTGCCACCAGCAGAAGGTCTAGCGGGAGGGACAATGAGCAGTTCTTC
TRBJ1-4	TRBV7-9	few	NA	CASSLVGSNEKLFF	TGTGCCAGCAGCTTAGTTGGTTCTAATGAAAAACTGTTTTTT
TRBJ2-1	TRBV9	few	TRBD2	CASSVGTSGRANEQFF	TGTGCCAGCAGCGTCGGGACTAGCGGGAGAGCTAATGAGCAGTTCTTC
TRBJ2-3	TRBV5-1	many	NA	CASSLTGTDTQYF	TGCGCCAGCAGCTTGACAGGCACAGATACGCAGTATTTT
TRBJ1-5	TRBV5-1	few	TRBD1	CASSADTGVQPQHF	TGCGCCAGCAGCGCCGATACAGGGGTTCAGCCCCAGCATTTT
TRBJ1-2	TRBV29-1	few	TRBD1	CSVGRDSNYGYTF	TGCAGCGTCGGCCGGGACAGTAACTATGGCTACACCTTC
TRBJ2-1	TRBV29-1	few	NA	CSVSITAEQFF	TGCAGCGTTTCCATAACCGCTGAGCAGTTCTTC
TRBJ2-1	TRBV5-1	NA	NA	CASSTTQGGEQFF	TGCGCCAGCAGCACAACGCAGGGGGGTGAGCAGTTCTTC
TRBJ2-2	TRBV7-9	few	NA	CASSSWAGTGELFF	TGTGCCAGCAGCTCGTGGGCGGGCACCGGGGAGCTGTTTTTT
TRBJ1-1	TRBV9	NA	NA	CASSPWSLNTEAFF	TGTGCCAGCAGCCCCTGGAGCCTGAACACTGAAGCTTTCTTT
TRBJ2-1	TRBV12-3/TRBV12-4	NA	TRBD2	CASSLAEIAGGFNEQFF	TGTGCCAGCAGTTTAGCGGAGATAGCGGGAGGGTTCAATGAGCAGTTCTTC
TRBJ1-1	TRBV29-1	NA	NA	CSVVLGISLNTEAFF	TGCAGCGTTGTTTTAGGGATTTCACTCAACACTGAAGCTTTCTTT
TRBJ2-7	TRBV27	few	TRBD1	CASSPSRDRVEQYF	TGTGCCAGCAGTCCGTCCCGGGACAGGGTCGAGCAGTACTTC
TRBJ2-3	TRBV10-2	NA	TRBD2	CASLSGRGIDTQYF	TGCGCCAGCCTTAGCGGGAGGGGGATAGATACGCAGTATTTT
TRBJ1-2	TRBV12-3/TRBV12-4	NA	NA	CASSLMYGDTF	TGTGCCAGCAGTTTGATGTATGGCGACACCTTC
TRBJ2-3	TRBV11-2	NA	TRBD2	CASSPVVGAGGRDTQYF	TGTGCCAGCAGCCCCGTAGTGGGAGCGGGAGGACGTGATACGCAGTATTTT
TRBJ1-3	TRBV5-6	NA	NA	CASRARSGNTIYF	TGTGCCAGCAGAGCTCGCTCTGGAAACACCATATATTTT